The 21 T cell receptor beta chains reported below all come from one sample, sequenced in a study of vaccination and CD4 T cells after COVID-19. Regarding treatment: roughly ten-day PBMC culture with coronavirus spike peptide pools or control peptides (ViraFEST assay). Sequence data for DNA of cultured CD4+ T cells were generated by the Oncomine TCR Beta short-read assay. A single record per CDR3 protein comes from TCRdb applying MiXCR to the PCR reads. The sample carries 14,000 to 15,000 distinct CDR3 sequences, about 50% recorded once. For these receptors, no antigen is known. Sequencing input: CD4+ T cells from blood, cultured in vitro. These receptors all stem from a human donor who had recovered from COVID-19.

The rearrangement links TRBV7-6 to TRBJ2-5, with a tentative D call TRBD2 (6 bases). V lost 1 base, J lost 5 bases, and 17 bases lay in between. The CDR3 sequence is 16 residues long. Germline V gene sequence: CDR1 SGHVS, CDR2 FNYEAQ. The CDR3 spells CASSLETAGSGETQYF. The CDR3 nucleotides read TGTGCCAGCAGCTTAGAGACGGCGGGGAGTGGGGAGACCCAGTACTTC.

The rearrangement joins TRBV7-8 to TRBJ2-7, with D possibly being TRBD1 or TRBD2 (5 bases each). The V gene lost 5 bases and the J gene lost 3 bases, with 14 bases spanning the gap. There are 14 residues in the CDR3. Per germline, CDR1 SGHVS and CDR2 FQNEAQ. This CDR3 is CASSENGGYYEQYF. The CDR3 region has the DNA TGTGCCAGCAGCGAGAATGGGGGTTACTACGAGCAGTACTTC.

The chain recombines TRBV28 with TRBJ2-1; no reliable D call. Trimming pared 3 bases from V and 2 bases from J, leaving 14 bases between. The CDR3 sequence is 16 residues long. Looked up from germline, CDR1 is MDHEN and CDR2 is SYDVKM. CDR3 sequence: CASSFRAASAYNEQFF. In DNA form, the CDR3 reads TGTGCCAGCAGTTTTCGCGCTGCCTCAGCCTACAATGAGCAGTTCTTC.

V usage is TRBV7-9 and J usage is TRBJ1-3; possibly TRBD1 for D (5 bases). With 6 bases removed from V and 5 bases from J, the gap between germline ends came to 23 bases. This CDR3 is 17 amino acids long. Germline values: CDR1 SEHNR, CDR2 FQNEAQ (reference sequence). CDR3 nucleotides: TGTGCCAGCAGTCTTAGCTTACCGCCGACAGATCGAAACACCATATATTTT. This translates into CASSLSLPPTDRNTIYF. The whole variable domain, filled in from reference TRBV7-9 and TRBJ1-3, reads DTGVSQNPRHKITKRGQNVTFRCDPISEHNRLYWYRQTLGQGPEFLTYFQNEAQLEKSRLLSDRFSAERPKGSFSTLEIQRTEQGDSAMYLCASSLSLPPTDRNTIYFGEGSWLTVV.

J is TRBJ1-5 and V is TRBV7-2, with TRBD1 matching over 7 bases. V lost 2 bases, J lost 1 base, and 5 bases stayed unmatched. CDR1 and CDR2 (germline): SGHTA, FQGNSA. The CDR3 is 16 amino acids. Here the CDR3 reads CASSLRGGLSNQPQHF. CDR3 DNA sequence: TGTGCCAGCAGCTTAAGAGGGGGCCTGAGCAATCAGCCCCAGCATTTT.

This clonotype is deemed medium-sized. V gene TRBV2 combines with J gene TRBJ1-1; TRBD1 might be the D (5 bases). The CDR3 is 14 amino acids. Per germline, CDR1 SNHLY and CDR2 FYNNEI. Trimming left V 7 bases short and J 6 bases short, with 18 bases between. For the CDR3, the DNA is TGTGCCAGCATGAGACAGCTGGAGGTCGCTGAAGCTTTCTTT. This translates into CASMRQLEVAEAFF.

The chain combines TRBV28 with TRBJ2-7; possible D gene TRBD2, 6 bases. This CDR3 region has 16 residues. Germline V gives CDR1 MDHEN, CDR2 SYDVKM. V was cut by 6 bases and J by 3 bases, with 21 bases left in between. The CDR3 DNA follows: TGTGCCAGCAGGGGAACAGCGGCCGGGACTCACTACGAGCAGTACTTC. Protein: CASRGTAAGTHYEQYF. Full variable domain (missing parts from reference TRBV28 and TRBJ2-7): DVKVTQSSRYLVKRTGEKVFLECVQDMDHENMFWYRQDPGLGLRLIYFSYDVKMKEKGDIPEGYSVSREKKERFSLILESASTNQTSMYLCASRGTAAGTHYEQYFGPGTRLTVT.

V usage is TRBV7-3 and J usage is TRBJ1-2; 8 positions agree with TRBD1. This CDR3 spans 13 amino acids. Germline CDR1 and CDR2: SGHTA and FQGTGA. The V gene end was trimmed by 6 bases and the J gene end by 11 bases; junction bases not matched to a gene: 11. This CDR3 is CASSSSGQGIYTF. In DNA, the CDR3 is TGTGCCAGCAGTTCCTCTGGACAGGGTATTTACACCTTC. Complete variable domain (other parts from reference TRBV7-3 and TRBJ1-2): GAGVSQTPSNKVTEKGKYVELRCDPISGHTALYWYRQSLGQGPEFLIYFQGTGAADDSGLPNDRFFAVRPEGSVSTLKIQRTERGDSAVYLCASSSSGQGIYTFGSGTRLTVV.

This clonotype was recorded a few times. V usage is TRBV6-1 and J usage is TRBJ2-7; D not certain. Trimming shortened V by 5 bases and J by 0 bases, and 8 bases separated the two germline ends. Germline V CDR1 and CDR2: MNHNS, SASEGT. The CDR3 extends over 13 amino acids. The CDR3: CASSPGNSYEQYF. Written as DNA, the CDR3 is TGTGCCAGCAGTCCGGGTAACTCCTACGAGCAGTACTTC.

This clonotype showed up just once. The chain carries TRBV7-2 and TRBJ2-1; D is possibly TRBD1 (6 bases). From germline, CDR1 is SGHTA and CDR2 FQGNSA. The ends were cut back, 1 base at V and 10 bases at J, with 17 bases in the middle. The length of the CDR3 is 15 residues. As DNA, the CDR3 is TGTGCCAGCAGCTTAGGGCACAGGGCGGCCGTCGAGCAGTTCTTC. Protein product: CASSLGHRAAVEQFF.

The chain is built from TRBV7-3 and TRBJ2-5; 8 nucleotides match TRBD1. Trimming at V came to 6 bases and at J to 5 bases, leaving 5 bases not matched to a gene. From germline, CDR1 is SGHTA and CDR2 FQGTGA. The CDR3 consists of 13 residues. The CDR3 region is CASSQGAWETQYF. CDR3 nucleotide sequence: TGTGCCAGCAGTCAGGGGGCATGGGAGACCCAGTACTTC.

This clonotype turned up a few times. This sequence joins TRBV2 and TRBJ2-5; D is unresolved. The germline gives CDR1 SNHLY, CDR2 FYNNEI. With 6 bases removed from V and 2 bases from J, the gap between germline ends came to 13 bases. The CDR3 spans 14 residues. The CDR3 DNA reads TGTGCCAGCAGACTCGAAAGGGTACAAGAGACCCAGTACTTC. It encodes CASRLERVQETQYF.

This clonotype was detected a few times. This chain uses TRBV30 with TRBJ1-5, with D possibly being TRBD1 (6 bases). CDR1 and CDR2 from the germline V gene are GTSNPN and SVGIG (reference sequence). The CDR3 is made up of 16 amino acids. Trimming took off 5 bases at V and 4 bases at J, with 21 bases between the two ends. The CDR3 DNA reads TGTGCCTGGTCCCCTTCGGCGGGGGCGCGGAATCAGCCCCAGCATTTT. Protein sequence: CAWSPSAGARNQPQHF.

A few counts support this clonotype. This chain uses TRBV6-2 or TRBV6-3 with TRBJ2-3, with 13 bases that match TRBD2. Per germline, CDR1 MNHEY and CDR2 SVGEGT. The CDR3 covers 15 residues. The junction had 2 bases not matched to a gene; V was cut back by 6 bases and J by 2 bases. DNA of the CDR3: TGTGCCAGCAGACTAGCGGGAGGGCACACAGATACGCAGTATTTT. Translating gives CASRLAGGHTDTQYF.

This rearrangement joins TRBV20-1 to TRBJ1-1; TRBD1 matches at 8 bases. V was clipped by 3 bases and J by 6 bases; unmatched bases: 12. This CDR3 is 15 amino acids long. Germline values: CDR1 DFQATT, CDR2 SNEGSKA (reference sequence). The CDR3 bases are TGCAGTGCTAGTCAAGAGACAGGGGCAAGGGCTGAAGCTTTCTTT. Translated: CSASQETGARAEAFF.

The chain combines TRBV27 with TRBJ2-7, with 11 bases fitting TRBD2. The length of the CDR3 is 14 residues. Germline V gene lookup returns CDR1 MNHEY and CDR2 SMNVEV (reference sequence). V was pared by 7 bases and J by 2 bases, with 4 bases of the junction left unmatched. CDR3 coding DNA: TGTGCCAGCAAAGGACTAGCGGGCCCCTACGAGCAGTACTTC. Its protein is CASKGLAGPYEQYF.

This rearrangement joins TRBV24-1 to TRBJ1-5, with 8 nucleotides matching TRBD1. The CDR3 contains 16 residues. The germline V gene has CDR1 KGHDR and CDR2 SFDVKD. J was trimmed by 1 base and V by 3 bases; bases with no gene match: 4. CDR3 protein: CATSDTRGPSNQPQHF. CDR3 DNA: TGTGCCACCAGTGATACCAGGGGGCCGAGCAATCAGCCCCAGCATTTT.

The CDR3 nucleotides read TGCAGTGCTAGGGGCTCCGGCCTGGGGGCAGGGGAGCTGTTTTTT. It codes for CSARGSGLGAGELFF. The chain recombines TRBV20-1 with TRBJ2-2, with D possibly matching TRBD1 (6 bases). This CDR3 is 15 amino acids long. V was shortened by 3 bases and J by 8 bases, with 19 bases between the two germline ends. From germline, CDR1 is DFQATT and CDR2 SNEGSKA (reference sequence).

Only a few counts were recorded for this clonotype. V usage is TRBV6-5 and J usage is TRBJ2-7, with D maybe TRBD2 (5 bases). V shed 2 bases and J shed 0 bases, with 8 bases lying between them. This CDR3 region has 14 residues. Germline V gives CDR1 MNHEY, CDR2 SVGAGI. CDR3 residues: CASSYRGSSYEQYF. DNA of the CDR3: TGTGCCAGCAGTTACCGGGGAAGCTCCTACGAGCAGTACTTC.

The chain carries TRBV6-4 and TRBJ1-5; D ambiguous. V was shortened by 6 bases and J by 3 bases, with 9 bases between the two germline ends. The CDR3 spans 13 residues. The germline V gene has CDR1 MRHNA and CDR2 SNTAGT. Here the CDR3 DNA reads TGTGCCAGCAGAATGCGGGCCAATCAGCCCCAGCATTTT. The encoded protein is CASRMRANQPQHF.

The CDR3 loop is CASSKGDSRQPQHF. The CDR3 bases are TGTGCCAGCAGCAAAGGGGACAGTCGCCAGCCCCAGCATTTT. The rearrangement joins TRBV6-2 or TRBV6-3 to TRBJ1-5, with 7 bases identical to TRBD1. Germline V lookup: CDR1 MNHEY, CDR2 SVGEGT. The junction had 9 bases not matched to a gene; V was cut back by 6 bases and J by 7 bases. This CDR3 comprises 14 residues.